The next 12 T cell receptor beta chains were all read from a single sample in a study of Graves' ophthalmopathy and Graves' hyperthyroidism (dated by TCRdb to the late 2010s). TCRdb records Illumina HiSeq 2000 as the sequencer. For repertoire sequencing, TCR beta CDR3 regions were amplified from RNA transcripts. HTBI primers and the Qiagen OneStep RT-PCR kit were used in a first-round RT-PCR, which was followed by a second-round multiplex PCR, size selection and purification. Clones were called with MiXCR by TCRdb after fastp trimmed the public reads at Q25, and only in-frame beta chains were retained. Duplicate CDR3 protein sequences are folded into a single record with the most common DNA and genes. Within this sample are 560,000 or so distinct CDR3 sequences, with under 40% of them counted one time only. The top ten clonotypes cover roughly 4% of the sample. Specimen: peripheral blood or thyroid tissue (not recorded which). These receptors came from an adult man with Graves' hyperthyroidism.

This clonotype was recorded a few times. V and J are TRBV20-1 and TRBJ1-2; 8 positions match TRBD1. The CDR3 length is 14 residues. The V gene end was trimmed by 0 bases and the J gene end by 5 bases; junction bases not matched to a gene: 5. Germline V lookup: CDR1 DFQATT, CDR2 SNEGSKA (reference sequence). As DNA, the CDR3 is TGCAGTGCTAGAGATTCCGGACAGGGTTATGGCTACACCTTC. Amino acids: CSARDSGQGYGYTF.

The chain joins TRBV7-8 to TRBJ2-7; TRBD1 agrees at 11 bases. J was trimmed by 6 bases and V by 1 base; bases with no gene match: 11. This CDR3 has 17 residues. From germline, CDR1 is SGHVS and CDR2 FQNEAQ. The CDR3 nucleotides read TGTGCCAGCAGCTTAGTTGCTTCGGGGACAGGGGGTCGCGAGCAGTACTTC. It is translated as CASSLVASGTGGREQYF.

This clonotype was seen ten or more times. The chain recombines TRBV29-1 with TRBJ1-1; D is undetermined. Looked up from germline, CDR1 is SQVTM and CDR2 is ANQGSEA. V lost 4 bases, J lost 8 bases, and 11 bases lay in between. The CDR3 has 11 amino acids. The CDR3 loop is CSVVAWVEAFF. The CDR3 DNA is TGCAGCGTTGTCGCTTGGGTCGAAGCTTTCTTT.

This clonotype has ten or more counts. V gene TRBV5-8 combines with J gene TRBJ1-2; D ambiguous. The germline CDR1 and CDR2 sequences are SGHTS and YDEGEE. The CDR3 loop spans 12 amino acids. Trimming left V 2 bases short and J 6 bases short, with 8 bases between. Here the CDR3 reads CASSFDTNGYTF. DNA of the CDR3: TGTGCCAGCAGCTTCGACACGAATGGCTACACCTTC.

The rearrangement links TRBV7-2 to TRBJ2-7, with 7 bases fitting TRBD2. V shed 6 bases and J 0 bases; nucleotides not matched to a gene: 8. The germline V gene encodes CDR1 SGHTA and CDR2 FQGNSA. This CDR3 region has 15 residues. The CDR3 here is CASRTPSGNSYEQYF. DNA of the CDR3: TGTGCCAGCAGGACCCCTAGCGGCAACTCCTACGAGCAGTACTTC.

This clonotype was detected only once. The genes are TRBV11-2 and TRBJ1-2; TRBD1 matches 9 bases. J was trimmed by 5 bases and V by 4 bases; bases with no gene match: 5. Germline V gene data show CDR1 as SGHAT and CDR2 as FQNNGV. CDR3 size: 14 residues. CDR3 nucleotides: TGTGCCAGCAGCTATGGACAGGGGATGTATGGCTACACCTTC. Translated: CASSYGQGMYGYTF.

The chain is built from TRBV7-9 and TRBJ2-7; 8 positions agree with TRBD2. V trimming: 8 bases; J trimming: 8 bases; junction bases outside the gene matches: 11. Germline V CDR1 and CDR2: SEHNR, FQNEAQ (reference sequence). This CDR3 region has 13 residues. The CDR3 loop reads CASGPLAASKQYF. CDR3 nucleotide sequence: TGTGCCAGCGGTCCACTAGCGGCTTCCAAGCAGTACTTC.

Ten or more counts support this clonotype. The rearrangement uses TRBV2 and TRBJ1-2; 7 nucleotides match TRBD1. CDR1 SNHLY and CDR2 FYNNEI come from the germline V gene. The V gene end was trimmed by 6 bases and the J gene end by 5 bases; junction bases not matched to a gene: 6. The CDR3 is 13 residues long. The CDR3 DNA reads as TGTGCCAGCAGCTTCCGACAGGGATATGGCTACACCTTC. It codes for CASSFRQGYGYTF. The whole variable domain, filled in from reference TRBV2 and TRBJ1-2, reads EPEVTQTPSHQVTQMGQEVILRCVPISNHLYFYWYRQILGQKVEFLVSFYNNEISEKSEIFDDQFSVERPDGSNFTLKIRSTKLEDSAMYFCASSFRQGYGYTFGSGTRLTVV.

With respect to this clonotype: This may be a read error: a much more frequent sequence differs by one nucleotide. V and J are TRBV4-1 and TRBJ2-7; D uncertain. Germline CDR1 and CDR2: MGHRA and YSYEKL. V shed 1 base and J shed 2 bases, with 9 bases lying between them. The CDR3 spans 14 residues. CDR3 residues: CASSQVGNPYEQYF. CDR3 nucleotides: TGCGCCAGCAGCCAAGTTGGTAACCCCTACGAGCAGTACTTC.

The chain links TRBV29-1 to TRBJ1-2, with 11 nucleotides matching TRBD1. The V segment lost 8 bases and the J segment 3 bases; nucleotides outside the gene matches: 5. There are 13 residues in the CDR3. Germline CDR1 is SQVTM and CDR2 is ANQGSEA. CDR3 sequence: CSSMGQGDYGYTF. The CDR3 bases are TGCAGCAGTATGGGACAGGGGGACTATGGCTACACCTTC.

The chain joins TRBV27 to TRBJ2-7; 7 bases match TRBD1. Per germline, CDR1 MNHEY and CDR2 SMNVEV (reference sequence). The V and J ends lost 5 bases and 5 bases, in that order; junction bases with no gene match: 9. The length of the CDR3 is 14 residues. CDR3 DNA: TGTGCCAGCAGTCCTCGACAGGGCCCCCACGAGCAGTACTTC. Amino acids: CASSPRQGPHEQYF.

This clonotype was seen only a few times. The chain joins TRBV12-3 or TRBV12-4 to TRBJ1-1; unclear D gene. The CDR3 extends over 17 amino acids. The germline V and J ends were trimmed by 3 bases and 1 base, with 18 bases remaining between them. The CDR3 reads CASSLIQVGWGNTEAFF. The CDR3 DNA sequence: TGTGCCAGCAGTTTGATCCAGGTTGGGTGGGGGAACACTGAAGCTTTCTTT.